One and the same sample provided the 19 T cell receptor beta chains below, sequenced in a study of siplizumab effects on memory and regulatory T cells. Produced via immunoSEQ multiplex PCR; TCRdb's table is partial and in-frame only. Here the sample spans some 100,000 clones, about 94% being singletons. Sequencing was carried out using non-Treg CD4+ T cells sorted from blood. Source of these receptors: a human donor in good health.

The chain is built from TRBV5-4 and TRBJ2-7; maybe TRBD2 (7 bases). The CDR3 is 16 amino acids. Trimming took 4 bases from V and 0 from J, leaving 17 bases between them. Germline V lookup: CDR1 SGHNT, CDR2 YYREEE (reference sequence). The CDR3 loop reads CASSAGGGGSSYEQYF. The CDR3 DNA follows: TGTGCCAGCAGCGCCGGAGGGGGGGGAAGCTCCTACGAGCAGTACTTC.

The CDR3 bases are TGTGCCAGTAGTATTAGGGACGAGCAGTACTTC. It specifies CASSIRDEQYF. The chain has TRBV19 and TRBJ2-7, with no clear D. Looked up from germline, CDR1 is LNHDA and CDR2 is SQIVND (reference sequence). Trimming took off 3 bases at V and 5 bases at J, with 5 bases between the two ends. The CDR3 has 11 amino acids.

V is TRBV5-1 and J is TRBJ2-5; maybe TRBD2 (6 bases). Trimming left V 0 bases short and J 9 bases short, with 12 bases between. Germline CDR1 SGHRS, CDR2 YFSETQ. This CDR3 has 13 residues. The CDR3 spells CASSLVDGGAQYF. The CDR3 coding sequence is TGCGCCAGCAGCTTGGTGGACGGCGGGGCCCAGTACTTC. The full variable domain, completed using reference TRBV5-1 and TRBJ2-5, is KAGVTQTPRYLIKTRGQQVTLSCSPISGHRSVSWYQQTPGQGLQFLFEYFSETQRNKGNFPGRFSGRQFSNSRSEMNVSTLELGDSALYLCASSLVDGGAQYFGPGTRLLVL.

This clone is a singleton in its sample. CDR3 loop: CASSPGEEVRANYGYTF. CDR3 in DNA: TGTGCCAGCTCACCAGGAGAGGAAGTTCGGGCTAACTATGGCTACACCTTC. The chain combines TRBV18 with TRBJ1-2; D uncertain. Germline V gives CDR1 KGHSH, CDR2 LQKENI. With 2 bases removed from V and 0 bases from J, the gap between germline ends came to 16 bases. This CDR3 contains 17 residues.

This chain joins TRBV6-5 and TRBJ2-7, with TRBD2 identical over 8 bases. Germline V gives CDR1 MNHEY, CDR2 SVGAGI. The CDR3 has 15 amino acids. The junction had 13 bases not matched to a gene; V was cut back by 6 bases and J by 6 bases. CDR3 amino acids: CASSLGSGGLSEQYF. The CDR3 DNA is TGTGCCAGCAGCCTTGGGAGCGGGGGCCTGAGCGAGCAGTACTTC.

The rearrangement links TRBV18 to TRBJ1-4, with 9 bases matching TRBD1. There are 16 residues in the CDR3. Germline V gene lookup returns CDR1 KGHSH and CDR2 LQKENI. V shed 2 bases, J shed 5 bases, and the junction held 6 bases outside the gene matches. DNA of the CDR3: TGTGCCAGCTCACCATTAGCCGGGACAGGGAATGAAAAACTGTTTTTT. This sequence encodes CASSPLAGTGNEKLFF.

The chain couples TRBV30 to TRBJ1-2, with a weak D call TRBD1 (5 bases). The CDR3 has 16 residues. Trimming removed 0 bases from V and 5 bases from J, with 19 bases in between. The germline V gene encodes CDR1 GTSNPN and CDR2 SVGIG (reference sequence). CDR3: CAWSVLGGGGEYGYTF. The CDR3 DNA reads TGTGCCTGGAGTGTTCTGGGCGGTGGGGGGGAGTATGGCTACACCTTC.

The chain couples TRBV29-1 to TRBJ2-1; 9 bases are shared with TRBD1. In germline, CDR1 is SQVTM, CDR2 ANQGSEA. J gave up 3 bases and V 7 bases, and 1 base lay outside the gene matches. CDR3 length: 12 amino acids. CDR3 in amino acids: CSGDRDYNEQFF. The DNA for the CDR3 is TGCAGCGGGGACAGGGACTACAATGAGCAGTTCTTC.

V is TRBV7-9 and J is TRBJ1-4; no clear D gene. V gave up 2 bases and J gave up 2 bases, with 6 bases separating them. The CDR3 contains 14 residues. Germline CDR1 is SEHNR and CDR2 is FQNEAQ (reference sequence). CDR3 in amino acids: CASSLQATNEKLFF. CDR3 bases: TGTGCCAGCAGCTTACAAGCTACTAATGAAAAACTGTTTTTT.

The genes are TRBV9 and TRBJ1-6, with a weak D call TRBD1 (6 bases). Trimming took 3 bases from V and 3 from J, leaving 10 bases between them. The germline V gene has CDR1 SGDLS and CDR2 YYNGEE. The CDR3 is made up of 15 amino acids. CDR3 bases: TGTGCCAGCAGCGCAACAGGGCTCTATAATTCACCCCTCCACTTT. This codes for CASSATGLYNSPLHF.

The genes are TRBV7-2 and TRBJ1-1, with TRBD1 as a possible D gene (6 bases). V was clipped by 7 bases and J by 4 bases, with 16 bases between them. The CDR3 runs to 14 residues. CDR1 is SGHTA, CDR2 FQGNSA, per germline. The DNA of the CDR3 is TGTGCCAGCACCGGGGGGGGCTCGATCACTGAAGCTTTCTTT. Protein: CASTGGGSITEAFF.

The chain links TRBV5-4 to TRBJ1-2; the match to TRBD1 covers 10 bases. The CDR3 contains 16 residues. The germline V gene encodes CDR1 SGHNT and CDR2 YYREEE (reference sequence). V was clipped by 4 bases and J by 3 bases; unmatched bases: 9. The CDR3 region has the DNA TGTGCCAGCAGCCCTACGGGACAGGGGATTGACTATGGCTACACCTTC. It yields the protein CASSPTGQGIDYGYTF.

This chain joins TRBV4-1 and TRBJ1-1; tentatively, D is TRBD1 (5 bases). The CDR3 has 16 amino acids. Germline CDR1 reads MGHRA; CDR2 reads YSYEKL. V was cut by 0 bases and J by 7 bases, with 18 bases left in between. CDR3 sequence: CASSQDRLEKQGEAFF. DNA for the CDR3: TGCGCCAGCAGCCAAGATCGTTTGGAAAAGCAGGGTGAAGCTTTCTTT.

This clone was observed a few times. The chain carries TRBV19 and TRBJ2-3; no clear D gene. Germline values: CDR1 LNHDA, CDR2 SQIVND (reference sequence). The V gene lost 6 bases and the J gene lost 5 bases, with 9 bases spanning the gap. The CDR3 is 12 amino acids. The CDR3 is CASSGARDTQYF. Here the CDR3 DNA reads TGTGCCAGTAGCGGAGCTCGAGATACGCAGTATTTT.

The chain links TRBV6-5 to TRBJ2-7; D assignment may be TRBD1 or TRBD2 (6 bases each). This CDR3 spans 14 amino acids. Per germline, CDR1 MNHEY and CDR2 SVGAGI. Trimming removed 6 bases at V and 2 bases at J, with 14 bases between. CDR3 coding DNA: TGTGCCAGCAGCCCCGTCGGGGGCCCCTACGAGCAGTACTTC. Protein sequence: CASSPVGGPYEQYF.

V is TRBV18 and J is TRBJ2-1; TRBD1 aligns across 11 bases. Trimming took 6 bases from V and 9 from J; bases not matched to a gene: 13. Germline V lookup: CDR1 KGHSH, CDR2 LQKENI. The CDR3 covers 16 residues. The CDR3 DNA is TGTGCCAGCTCTATTTCCTTGGACAGGGGGCAAGGTGAGCAGTTCTTC. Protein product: CASSISLDRGQGEQFF.

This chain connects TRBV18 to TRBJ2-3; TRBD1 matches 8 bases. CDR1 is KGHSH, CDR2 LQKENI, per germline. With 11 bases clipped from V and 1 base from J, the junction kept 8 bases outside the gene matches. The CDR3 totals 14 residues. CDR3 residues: CAANRGSRTDTQYF. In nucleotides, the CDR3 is TGTGCCGCTAACAGGGGGTCTCGCACAGATACGCAGTATTTT.

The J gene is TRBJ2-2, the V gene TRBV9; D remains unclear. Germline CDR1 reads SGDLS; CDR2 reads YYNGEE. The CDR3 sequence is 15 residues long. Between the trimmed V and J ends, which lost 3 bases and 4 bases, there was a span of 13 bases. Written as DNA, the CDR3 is TGTGCCAGCAGCGGGGGATGGGGTAGCACCGGGGAGCTGTTTTTT. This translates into CASSGGWGSTGELFF. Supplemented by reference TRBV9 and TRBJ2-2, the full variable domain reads DSGVTQTPKHLITATGQRVTLRCSPRSGDLSVYWYQQSLDQGLQFLIQYYNGEERAKGNILERFSAQQFPDLHSELNLSSLELGDSALYFCASSGGWGSTGELFFGEGSRLTVL.

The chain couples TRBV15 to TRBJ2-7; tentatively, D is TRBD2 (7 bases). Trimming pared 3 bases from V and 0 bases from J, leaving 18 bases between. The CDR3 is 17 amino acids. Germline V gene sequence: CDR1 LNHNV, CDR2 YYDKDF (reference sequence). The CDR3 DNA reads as TGTGCCACCAGCAGCAGTTCTGGGAGGGGGGGCTCCTACGAGCAGTACTTC. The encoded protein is CATSSSSGRGGSYEQYF.